A single sample gave rise to the 25 T cell receptor beta chains below, sequenced in a study of neurological immune-mediated disorders (dated by TCRdb to between 2019 and 2020). Library preparation used 5' RACE. Data came from an Illumina HiSeq 2500. TCRdb itself trimmed the public reads at Q25 with fastp, ran MiXCR and retained productive beta chains. Each record represents a unique CDR3 protein, reported with the most common genes and DNA among its rows. Recorded for this sample are 54,000 or so distinct CDR3 sequences; around 3.4% of them occurred a single time. The top ten hold more than 2.5% of the sample. Sequenced material: PBMCs. The receptors derive from a woman in her 30s with multiple sclerosis.

The table lists this clonotype with many counts. V gene TRBV12-3 or TRBV12-4 combines with J gene TRBJ2-1, with D possibly TRBD2 on 6 matching bases. V was trimmed by 8 bases and J by 4 bases, leaving 12 bases between them. This CDR3 contains 13 residues. The CDR3 bases are TGTGCCAGCCTCGCTGGGGGGTACAATGAGCAGTTCTTC. Encoded protein: CASLAGGYNEQFF.

This clonotype has at least ten counts. The rearrangement links TRBV7-2 to TRBJ2-7; D is ambiguous. The germline gives CDR1 SGHTA, CDR2 FQGNSA. V was pared by 1 base and J by 3 bases, with 10 bases between. This CDR3 is 14 amino acids long. This CDR3 reads CASSLDNRVYEQYF. CDR3 in DNA: TGTGCCAGCAGCTTAGATAACAGAGTCTACGAGCAGTACTTC.

This clonotype was recorded at least ten times. The chain combines TRBV9 with TRBJ2-1, with 7 nucleotides matching TRBD1. V was clipped by 3 bases and J by 8 bases; unmatched bases: 2. Germline CDR1 SGDLS, CDR2 YYNGEE. The CDR3 length is 12 residues. The CDR3 spells CASSATGDEQFF. In DNA, the CDR3 is TGTGCCAGCAGCGCTACAGGGGATGAGCAGTTCTTC. Together with reference TRBV9 and TRBJ2-1, the CDR3 gives the full variable domain: DSGVTQTPKHLITATGQRVTLRCSPRSGDLSVYWYQQSLDQGLQFLIQYYNGEERAKGNILERFSAQQFPDLHSELNLSSLELGDSALYFCASSATGDEQFFGPGTRLTVL.

As to this clonotype: A much bigger clone sits one base away, suggesting this may be a read error. The chain recombines TRBV12-3 or TRBV12-4 with TRBJ1-1, with a weak D call TRBD1 (5 bases). Trimming removed 10 bases from V and 4 bases from J, with 16 bases in between. The CDR3 is 13 residues long. The CDR3 bases are TGTGCCATCGCCCAAGGGGAACTCACTGAAGCTTTCTTT. It codes for CAIAQGELTEAFF.

In its sample, this clonotype was seen many times. This chain links TRBV7-2 with TRBJ2-7; D gene unclear. Trimming removed 5 bases at V and 3 bases at J, with 11 bases between. The germline CDR1 and CDR2 sequences are SGHTA and FQGNSA. The CDR3 consists of 13 residues. The CDR3 loop reads CASSAQVRYEQYF. The CDR3 DNA reads TGTGCCAGCAGCGCTCAGGTCCGCTACGAGCAGTACTTC.

This clonotype has at least ten counts. V usage is TRBV20-1 and J usage is TRBJ2-7; tentatively, D is TRBD1 (6 bases). CDR1 and CDR2 from the germline V gene are DFQATT and SNEGSKA (reference sequence). This CDR3 contains 15 residues. Trimming pared 3 bases from V and 1 base from J, leaving 16 bases between. CDR3 amino acids: CSASGGRGVSYEQYF. Here the CDR3 DNA reads TGCAGTGCTAGTGGTGGCAGGGGAGTATCCTACGAGCAGTACTTC.

This clonotype was seen repeatedly, ten times or more. The chain employs TRBV5-1 and TRBJ2-5; D might be TRBD2 (6 bases). This CDR3 has 15 amino acids. Germline loops: CDR1 SGHRS, CDR2 YFSETQ. V gave up 0 bases and J gave up 5 bases, with 14 bases separating them. CDR3 bases: TGCGCCAGCAGCTTGGTCGGGGGAGGAACGGAGACCCAGTACTTC. Amino acid sequence: CASSLVGGGTETQYF. Drawing the rest from reference TRBV5-1 and TRBJ2-5, the complete variable domain is KAGVTQTPRYLIKTRGQQVTLSCSPISGHRSVSWYQQTPGQGLQFLFEYFSETQRNKGNFPGRFSGRQFSNSRSEMNVSTLELGDSALYLCASSLVGGGTETQYFGPGTRLLVL.

This clonotype occurred many times. This sequence joins TRBV5-1 and TRBJ1-4, with 8 bases lining up with TRBD1. Germline assignment: CDR1 SGHRS and CDR2 YFSETQ. The V gene end was trimmed by 5 bases and the J gene end by 5 bases; junction bases not matched to a gene: 2. The CDR3 has 13 residues. Here the CDR3 reads CASRGQENEKLFF. The CDR3 coding sequence is TGCGCCAGCAGGGGACAGGAGAATGAAAAACTGTTTTTT.

This clonotype was counted many times. The chain joins TRBV7-6 to TRBJ1-1; no reliable D call. Germline V lookup: CDR1 SGHVS, CDR2 FNYEAQ. This CDR3 has 13 amino acids. Trimming cost V 1 base and J 1 base, with 4 bases left between them. The CDR3 sequence: CASSLVKNTEAFF. In DNA, the CDR3 is TGTGCCAGCAGCTTAGTCAAGAACACTGAAGCTTTCTTT.

This clonotype has at least ten counts. The rearrangement uses TRBV11-1 and TRBJ1-6; D unclear. Trimming left V 4 bases short and J 7 bases short, with 11 bases between. This CDR3 has 14 residues. Germline V gives CDR1 SGHAT, CDR2 FQDESV (reference sequence). The CDR3, as DNA: TGTGCCAGCAGCTCGCGGGGTTCCAATTCACCCCTCCACTTT. It encodes CASSSRGSNSPLHF.

This clonotype has only a few counts. A much more abundant neighbour one base away suggests this may be a read error. The chain links TRBV20-1 to TRBJ1-4; D is unclear. Germline CDR1 is DFQATT and CDR2 is SNEGSKA (reference sequence). Trimming stripped 3 bases from V and 6 bases from J, with 11 bases between. This CDR3 is 13 amino acids long. This CDR3 reads CSARSPIDEKLFF. For the CDR3, the DNA is TGCAGTGCTAGGTCCCCTATCGATGAAAAACTGTTTTTT.

This clonotype came up many times. The V and J genes are TRBV18 and TRBJ2-7, with D maybe TRBD1 (5 bases). This CDR3 has 13 amino acids. V was shortened by 6 bases and J by 2 bases, with 11 bases between the two germline ends. Germline assignment: CDR1 KGHSH and CDR2 LQKENI. The DNA of the CDR3 is TGTGCCAGCTCCCCTACAGGTCCCTACGAGCAGTACTTC. Residues: CASSPTGPYEQYF.

Many counts were recorded for this clonotype. This sequence joins TRBV29-1 and TRBJ2-6, with 11 bases fitting TRBD1. This CDR3 spans 13 amino acids. CDR1 is SQVTM, CDR2 ANQGSEA, per germline. This chain's CDR3 is CGTGGITANVLTF. CDR3 nucleotides: TGCGGGACAGGGGGTATAACGGCCAACGTCCTGACTTTC. The full variable domain, rest sourced from reference TRBV29-1 and TRBJ2-6, is SAVISQKPSRDICQRGTSLTIQCQVDSQVTMMFWYRQQPGQSLTLIATANQGSEATYESGFVIDKFPISRPNLTFSTLTVSNMSPEDSSIYLCGTGGITANVLTFGAGSRLTVL.

The chain links TRBV10-3 to TRBJ2-3, with D unresolved. Trimming left V 6 bases short and J 6 bases short, with 10 bases between. The germline gives CDR1 ENHRY, CDR2 SYGVKD. The CDR3 is 12 amino acids. CDR3 DNA sequence: TGTGCCATCAGCCTCAATGGGGATACGCAGTATTTT. Protein product: CAISLNGDTQYF.

The CDR3 loop reads CASSGEQYF. The CDR3, as DNA: TGCGCCAGCAGCGGGGAGCAGTACTTC. The genes are TRBV5-1 and TRBJ2-7, with D unclear. CDR1 and CDR2 from the germline V gene are SGHRS and YFSETQ. The CDR3 totals 9 residues. The V gene lost 4 bases and the J gene lost 7 bases, with 3 bases spanning the gap.

This clonotype was found many times. The V and J genes are TRBV11-2 and TRBJ2-3, with 9 positions matching TRBD2. This CDR3 spans 16 amino acids. The junction had 10 bases not matched to a gene; V was cut back by 4 bases and J by 5 bases. The germline gives CDR1 SGHAT, CDR2 FQNNGV. The CDR3 DNA follows: TGTGCCAGCAGCTGGAGCGGGGGGCGTGTTGGAGATACGCAGTATTTT. Translating gives CASSWSGGRVGDTQYF. The variable domain in full, completed from reference TRBV11-2 and TRBJ2-3, reads EAGVAQSPRYKIIEKRQSVAFWCNPISGHATLYWYQQILGQGPKLLIQFQNNGVVDDSQLPKDRFSAERLKGVDSTLKIQPAKLEDSAVYLCASSWSGGRVGDTQYFGPGTRLTVL.

This clonotype was seen many times. This chain links TRBV12-3 or TRBV12-4 with TRBJ1-1; a weak D match, TRBD1 (6 bases). CDR3 length: 12 residues. With 0 bases removed from V and 11 bases from J, the gap between germline ends came to 10 bases. The CDR3 nucleotides are TGTGCCAGCAGTTTAGCTTACAGGGAGGCTTTCTTT. Its translation: CASSLAYREAFF.

This clonotype was seen repeatedly, ten times or more. The chain joins TRBV5-5 to TRBJ2-3; D may be TRBD2 (6 bases). This CDR3 has 16 amino acids. The germline V gene has CDR1 SGHKS and CDR2 YYEKEE (reference sequence). V lost 0 bases and J lost 2, with 13 bases in between. The CDR3 here is CASSLAGVGITDTQYF. Written as DNA, the CDR3 is TGTGCCAGCAGCTTGGCGGGGGTGGGGATCACAGATACGCAGTATTTT.

V usage is TRBV21-1 and J usage is TRBJ2-1; the table's D call, TRBD2, was not checked against the DNA. TRBV21-1 is tagged as a pseudogene. The CDR3 consists of 16 residues. The CDR3 DNA reads TGTGCCAGCTCCCCCGTACAAGGAGGGCATGTCAATGAGCAGTTCTTC. Encoded protein: CASSPVQGGHVNEQFF.

In its sample, this clonotype was seen many times. The chain recombines TRBV25-1 with TRBJ1-6; D is uncertain. CDR3 size: 13 residues. Germline values: CDR1 MGHDK, CDR2 SYGVNS. Trimming shortened V by 7 bases and J by 0 bases, and 4 bases separated the two germline ends. The CDR3 nucleotides are TGTGCCAGCAAGGCCTCCTATAATTCACCCCTCCACTTT. Its translation is CASKASYNSPLHF.

This clonotype has a count of ten or more. The chain is built from TRBV4-1 and TRBJ2-7, with D perhaps TRBD1 (5 bases). V was shortened by 0 bases and J by 6 bases, with 12 bases between the two germline ends. The germline V gene has CDR1 MGHRA and CDR2 YSYEKL. There are 14 residues in the CDR3. As DNA, the CDR3 is TGCGCCAGCAGCCAAGAAGGGGAAGTAGCCGAGCAGTACTTC. It codes for CASSQEGEVAEQYF.

This clonotype occurred many times. V is TRBV20-1 and J is TRBJ2-4; 7 nucleotides match TRBD1. The CDR3 sequence is 14 residues long. In germline, CDR1 is DFQATT, CDR2 SNEGSKA (reference sequence). V lost 2 bases to trimming and J lost 3 bases; unmatched junction nucleotides: 4. The CDR3 nucleotides read TGCAGTGCTAGACTAACAGGGGACAAAAACATTCAGTACTTC. Translated: CSARLTGDKNIQYF.

The chain uses TRBV20-1 and TRBJ1-2; weak D call: TRBD1 (5 bases). Between the trimmed V and J ends, which lost 3 bases and 0 bases, there was a span of 8 bases. Germline CDR1 and CDR2: DFQATT and SNEGSKA (reference sequence). This CDR3 spans 13 amino acids. This CDR3 is CSASAGTNYGYTF. For the CDR3, the DNA is TGCAGTGCTAGCGCAGGGACTAACTATGGCTACACCTTC.

A few counts support this clonotype. V gene TRBV13 combines with J gene TRBJ1-6, with a weak D call TRBD1 (5 bases). The CDR3 has 16 amino acids. Between the trimmed V and J ends, which lost 0 bases and 11 bases, there was a span of 17 bases. Germline CDR1 is PRHDT and CDR2 is FYEKMQ (reference sequence). CDR3 nucleotide sequence: TGTGCCAGCAGCTTAGGCGAGGCGGGGGTCATAGCACCCCTCCACTTT. It yields the protein CASSLGEAGVIAPLHF. The complete variable domain, with remaining parts taken from reference TRBV13 and TRBJ1-6, reads AAGVIQSPRHLIKEKRETATLKCYPIPRHDTVYWYQQGPGQDPQFLISFYEKMQSDKGSIPDRFSAQQFSDYHSELNMSSLELGDSALYFCASSLGEAGVIAPLHFGNGTRLTVT.

The sample holds many counts of this clonotype. The chain couples TRBV20-1 to TRBJ1-5, with 9 positions matching TRBD1. The CDR3 is 12 residues long. Germline V gives CDR1 DFQATT, CDR2 SNEGSKA (reference sequence). The CDR3: CSVTGGDQPQHF. The CDR3 nucleotides read TGCAGCGTCACAGGGGGCGATCAGCCCCAGCATTTT.